This TCR beta chain was sequenced during a study of blood T cells in healthy people across ages. The CDR3 extends over 12 amino acids. V lost 2 bases, J lost 7 bases, and 8 bases lay in between. Looked up from germline, CDR1 is MNHEY and CDR2 is SVGEGT. Next came a second PCR, run for about 7 to 12 cycles, which used a sample-barcoded 5' primer along with a J-beta primer mix. Using its own MiXCR run on the 5' RACE reads, TCRdb lists one record per CDR3 protein. This repertoire shows 450,000 to 700,000 distinct CDR3 sequences, approximately 30% found once; its top ten account for roughly 18%. This clonotype has only a few counts.

The J gene is TRBJ1-1, the V gene TRBV6-2 or TRBV6-3, with no clear D. The origin of this receptor is a woman in her seventies in good health. Sequencing was done on a sample of blood. The DNA for the CDR3 is TGTGCCAGCAGTTACCAAGGTTATGAAGCTTTCTTT. Its translation is CASSYQGYEAFF.